The 17 T cell receptor beta chains presented below share a single source sample, sequenced in a study of CD8+CD57+ T cells in acquired aplastic anemia. Genomic DNA templated the TCR beta VDJ and CDR3 profiling. TCRdb analysed the reads with MiXCR anew, one entry per CDR3 protein. The sample holds hundreds of thousands of distinct CDR3 sequences, 65% to 80% seen once. Sequencing used sorted CD4+, CD8+, or CD8+CD57+ T cells (not recorded which) from PBMCs. The receptors shown here come from a human donor in good health, serving as a control.

This rearrangement joins TRBV7-9 to TRBJ1-1; D may be TRBD1 (5 bases). This CDR3 has 13 amino acids. The V end lost 5 bases, the J end lost 8 bases, and 15 bases lay between the germline ends. Looked up from germline, CDR1 is SEHNR and CDR2 is FQNEAQ (reference sequence). In DNA form, the CDR3 reads TGTGCCAGCAGCGCAAGGGGCGCGGGCGAAGCTTTCTTT. Translating it yields CASSARGAGEAFF.

This clonotype was detected many times. The V and J genes are TRBV4-3 and TRBJ2-3; 10 bases align to TRBD2. J gave up 3 bases and V 0 bases, and 9 bases lay outside the gene matches. The germline gives CDR1 LGHNA, CDR2 YSLEER. There are 18 residues in the CDR3. The DNA of the CDR3 is TGCGCCAGCAGCCAAGATCTAGTAGCGGGGGGAGTGACAGATACGCAGTATTTT. Translation: CASSQDLVAGGVTDTQYF.

This clonotype was counted many times. The V call is TRBV5-4, the J call TRBJ1-2, with TRBD1 matching over 7 bases. The CDR3 length is 13 residues. J lost 8 bases, V lost 0 bases, and 4 bases had no gene match. Per the germline V gene, CDR1 is SGHNT and CDR2 is YYREEE (reference sequence). The CDR3: CASSLEGARGYTF. In DNA form, the CDR3 reads TGTGCCAGCAGCTTGGAGGGGGCGCGGGGCTACACCTTC.

Comment on this clonotype: The junction and the germline gene differ at one end; a read error may be behind it. The gene calls are TRBV2 and TRBJ1-2; no clear D gene. This CDR3 spans 14 amino acids. Germline V gene data show CDR1 as SNHLY and CDR2 as FYNNEI. The CDR3 DNA reads as TGTGCCAGCAGTATCGGGCTAAGCAGCACTGACGCCTTCTTC. This translates into CASSIGLSSTDAFF. The full variable domain, completed using reference TRBV2 and TRBJ1-2, is EPEVTQTPSHQVTQMGQEVILRCVPISNHLYFYWYRQILGQKVEFLVSFYNNEISEKSEIFDDQFSVERPDGSNFTLKIRSTKLEDSAMYFCASSIGLSSTDAFFGSGTRLTVV.

V gene TRBV6-6 combines with J gene TRBJ2-3; D is unclear. The CDR3 loop spans 14 amino acids. Trimming cost V 9 bases and J 2 bases, with 15 bases left between them. Germline CDR1 reads MNHNY; CDR2 reads SVGAGI (reference sequence). CDR3 loop: CASANGWDTDTQYF. The CDR3 DNA sequence: TGTGCCAGTGCCAACGGGTGGGACACAGATACGCAGTATTTT.

In regard to this clonotype: The CDR3 carries no conserved terminal phenylalanine or tryptophan, so it likely arises from a read error. The DNA is left out, because the CDR3 cannot be placed on it with certainty; the CDR3 is given as TCRdb lists it. The J gene is TRBJ2-7, the V gene TRBV10-2; TRBD1, as called in the table, went unchecked against the DNA. Germline loops: CDR1 WSHSY, CDR2 SAAADI. 15 amino acids form the CDR3, both terminal residues included. The CDR3 is CASSYGDRGGYTFGS.

The chain is built from TRBV12-3 or TRBV12-4 and TRBJ1-5; 8 bases fit TRBD1. This CDR3 contains 15 residues. The V segment lost 6 bases and the J segment 4 bases; nucleotides outside the gene matches: 8. The CDR3 DNA reads TGTGCCAGCAGCCAACAGGGGGGGTGGAATCAGCCCCAGCATTTT. It specifies CASSQQGGWNQPQHF.

The chain combines TRBV7-2 with TRBJ2-7; weak D call: TRBD1 (6 bases). Germline-derived CDR1 and CDR2 are SGHTA and FQGNSA. The CDR3 runs to 13 residues. CDR3 sequence reads: CASSSRVLSGDNV. The CDR3 DNA sequence: TGTGCCAGCAGCTCGCGCGTCCTCTCTGGGGACAACGTC.

On this clonotype itself: The CDR3 does not end in the conserved phenylalanine or tryptophan, so this is likely a read error. Because the CDR3's place on the DNA is in doubt, the DNA is left out and the CDR3 is given as listed by TCRdb. This sequence joins TRBV7-2 and TRBJ1-3; the listed D gene, TRBD1, was not tested against the DNA. The germline gives CDR1 SGHTA, CDR2 FQGNSA. The CDR3 is 15 amino acids in total, end residues counted. The CDR3: CASSLPVRGQETQYL.

This chain joins TRBV7-9 and TRBJ1-2; maybe TRBD1 (5 bases). V lost 5 bases and J lost 4, with 14 bases in between. CDR1 and CDR2 from the germline V gene are SEHNR and FQNEAQ (reference sequence). The CDR3 extends over 14 amino acids. The DNA for the CDR3 is TGTGCCAGCAGCCACCGGGGGGGGACCTATGGCTACACCTTC. Translation: CASSHRGGTYGYTF.

This clonotype was counted a few times. V and J are TRBV19 and TRBJ2-7, with D perhaps TRBD1 (5 bases). Germline lookup yields CDR1 LNHDA and CDR2 SQIVND (reference sequence). The CDR3 is made up of 15 amino acids. With 6 bases removed from V and 0 bases from J, the gap between germline ends came to 15 bases. The CDR3 loop is CASSPVTGISYEQYF. The CDR3 DNA reads TGTGCCAGTAGCCCCGTAACAGGAATCTCCTACGAGCAGTACTTC. Variable domain in full (rest from reference TRBV19 and TRBJ2-7): DGGITQSPKYLFRKEGQNVTLSCEQNLNHDAMYWYRQDPGQGLRLIYYSQIVNDFQKGDIAEGYSVSREKKESFPLTVTSAQKNPTAFYLCASSPVTGISYEQYFGPGTRLTVT.

V gene TRBV25-1 combines with J gene TRBJ1-2; 8 bases line up with TRBD1. V lost 4 bases to trimming and J lost 4 bases; unmatched junction nucleotides: 2. This CDR3 contains 13 residues. Per germline, CDR1 MGHDK and CDR2 SYGVNS. Here the CDR3 reads CASSVQGGYGYTF. The CDR3 coding sequence is TGTGCCAGCAGTGTACAGGGGGGCTATGGCTACACCTTC.

Points on this clonotype: A single base separates this from a much larger clone, so it may be a read error. The chain employs TRBV5-4 and TRBJ1-1, with 7 bases fitting TRBD1. The CDR3 totals 14 residues. Germline-derived CDR1 and CDR2 are SGHNT and YYREEE (reference sequence). This CDR3 reads CASATGVRDTEASF. The CDR3 DNA reads as TGTGCCAGCGCAACAGGGGTCAGAGACACTGAAGCTTCCTTT.

The genes are TRBV6-1 and TRBJ2-7; TRBD1 matches at 7 bases. Germline CDR1 MNHNS, CDR2 SASEGT. V lost 6 bases and J lost 8; bases outside the gene matches: 16. CDR3 length: 15 residues. The CDR3: CASRAAAGQAFQQYF. CDR3 sequence (DNA): TGTGCCAGCAGAGCAGCGGCAGGACAGGCTTTTCAGCAGTACTTC.

Written as DNA, the CDR3 is TGTGCCAGCAGCAAAACTAGCGGGGGGGCAGATACGCAGTATTTT. It is translated as CASSKTSGGADTQYF. The chain couples TRBV7-2 to TRBJ2-3; 13 nucleotides match TRBD2. The CDR3 has 15 residues. CDR1 and CDR2 from the germline V gene are SGHTA and FQGNSA. With V trimmed by 5 bases and J by 4 bases, 3 bases remained unmatched.

The rearrangement uses TRBV15 and TRBJ2-7, with D hard to call. The V gene's germline CDR1 is LNHNV and CDR2 YYDKDF (reference sequence). CDR3 size: 13 residues. Trimming shortened V by 0 bases and J by 12 bases, and 15 bases separated the two germline ends. Written as DNA, the CDR3 is TGTGCCACCAGCAGAGATAACGGCTACGACCCGTACTTC. As protein: CATSRDNGYDPYF.

The chain links TRBV20-1 to TRBJ1-1, with 9 bases fitting TRBD1. Germline V gene data show CDR1 as DFQATT and CDR2 as SNEGSKA (reference sequence). Losses at the gene ends were 3 bases for V and 11 bases for J; bases not matched to a gene: 13. CDR3 length: 14 residues. In DNA form, the CDR3 reads TGCAGTGCTAGTGAAACAGGGGGCTTCGGTATGGCTTTCTTT. This gives the protein CSASETGGFGMAFF.